Following are 20 T cell receptor beta chains from one sample sequenced in a study of T cell responses to AZD1222 COVID-19 vaccine. This table comes from immunoSEQ multiplex PCR, and its TCRdb copy is limited to in-frame clones, with some not included. The table shows around 110,000 clones, with 85% to 90% occurring only once. This specimen consisted of peripheral blood, obtained on day 0 of AZD1222 vaccination. The source is an adult in good health.

By sample share, this clone is medium-sized. The chain has TRBV6-4 and TRBJ2-7; D unresolved. The CDR3 sequence is 14 residues long. The ends were cut back, 2 bases at V and 0 bases at J, with 8 bases in the middle. CDR1 is MRHNA and CDR2 is SNTAGT in the germline V gene. CDR3 region: CASSDGPDSYEQYF. Here the CDR3 DNA reads TGTGCCAGCAGTGACGGACCTGACTCCTACGAGCAGTACTTC.

J is TRBJ2-4 and V is TRBV5-4, with 8 positions matching TRBD1. Germline V lookup: CDR1 SGHNT, CDR2 YYREEE (reference sequence). The V segment lost 4 bases and the J segment 9 bases; nucleotides outside the gene matches: 18. There are 17 residues in the CDR3. CDR3 sequence reads: CASSPSLFQGAGPIQYF. The CDR3 DNA follows: TGTGCCAGCAGCCCCTCCCTATTTCAGGGGGCTGGGCCCATTCAGTACTTC.

The chain links TRBV6-4 to TRBJ2-3, with TRBD2 matching over 12 bases. In germline, CDR1 is MRHNA, CDR2 SNTAGT. The CDR3 consists of 16 residues. With V trimmed by 5 bases and J by 2 bases, 5 bases remained unmatched. CDR3 amino acids: CASSLGLAGYTDTQYF. The CDR3, as DNA: TGTGCCAGCAGTCTTGGACTAGCGGGGTACACAGATACGCAGTATTTT.

CDR3 nucleotide sequence: TGCGCCAGCAGCTTAGGGACAGGGAGGGGTAGTGAGCAGTTCTTC. Encoded protein: CASSLGTGRGSEQFF. The V gene is TRBV5-1, the J gene TRBJ2-1; 9 bases agree with TRBD1. The J segment lost 9 bases and the V segment lost 2 bases, leaving 9 bases of the junction unmatched. CDR3 length equals 15 residues. Germline V gives CDR1 SGHRS, CDR2 YFSETQ.

The gene calls are TRBV19 and TRBJ1-5, with 11 bases that match TRBD1. V gave up 5 bases and J gave up 5 bases; unmatched junction bases: 5. The CDR3 runs to 15 residues. Germline CDR1 is LNHDA and CDR2 is SQIVND (reference sequence). The CDR3 DNA follows: TGTGCCAGTAGTCCTTGGGACAGGGGGGATCAGCCCCAGCATTTT. Amino acids: CASSPWDRGDQPQHF.

The DNA of the CDR3 is TGCGCCAGCAGCCAAGAGACAGGGGGGAGGACTGAAGCTTTCTTT. This translates into CASSQETGGRTEAFF. This chain joins TRBV4-3 and TRBJ1-1; TRBD1 agrees at 9 bases. J lost 5 bases, V lost 0 bases, and 4 bases had no gene match. The germline gives CDR1 LGHNA, CDR2 YSLEER. The CDR3 length is 15 residues.

The CDR3 bases are TGCGCCAGCAGCCCCGGGACAGTCAATCAGCCCCAGCATTTT. Residues: CASSPGTVNQPQHF. V is TRBV5-1 and J is TRBJ1-5, with 7 bases aligning to TRBD1. Looked up from germline, CDR1 is SGHRS and CDR2 is YFSETQ. The CDR3 covers 14 residues. The V and J ends lost 4 bases and 3 bases, in that order; junction bases with no gene match: 4. Filled out from reference TRBV5-1 and TRBJ1-5, the complete variable domain reads KAGVTQTPRYLIKTRGQQVTLSCSPISGHRSVSWYQQTPGQGLQFLFEYFSETQRNKGNFPGRFSGRQFSNSRSEMNVSTLELGDSALYLCASSPGTVNQPQHFGDGTRLSIL.

This chain links TRBV7-9 with TRBJ1-4; D unresolved. Germline V CDR1 and CDR2: SEHNR, FQNEAQ (reference sequence). The V end lost 8 bases, the J end lost 8 bases, and 18 bases lay between the germline ends. There are 14 residues in the CDR3. This CDR3 reads CASLLTSGPEKLFF. The DNA of the CDR3 is TGTGCCAGCCTACTGACCTCTGGACCAGAAAAACTGTTTTTT.

The chain carries TRBV30 and TRBJ2-5; the D is unclear. The germline V and J ends were trimmed by 1 base and 2 bases, with 8 bases remaining between them. This CDR3 has 13 amino acids. CDR1 and CDR2 from the germline V gene are GTSNPN and SVGIG (reference sequence). As DNA, the CDR3 is TGTGCCTGGAGTGGGCGCATACAAGAGACCCAGTACTTC. It is translated as CAWSGRIQETQYF.

This chain joins TRBV9 and TRBJ2-2; the D gene is possibly TRBD2 (6 bases). Trimming took off 6 bases at V and 8 bases at J, with 11 bases between the two ends. The V gene's germline CDR1 is SGDLS and CDR2 YYNGEE. This CDR3 region has 12 residues. The CDR3, as DNA: TGTGCCAGCACTCGGGAGTTGGGGGAGCTGTTTTTT. It is translated as CASTRELGELFF.

This chain joins TRBV29-1 and TRBJ1-5, with D possibly being TRBD1 (5 bases). The CDR3 is made up of 13 amino acids. The V end lost 4 bases, the J end lost 7 bases, and 14 bases lay between the germline ends. CDR1 and CDR2 from the germline V gene are SQVTM and ANQGSEA. The CDR3 region is CSVVSIEGQPQHF. The CDR3 DNA follows: TGCAGCGTTGTTTCGATCGAGGGGCAGCCCCAGCATTTT.

J is TRBJ2-7 and V is TRBV4-2; possibly TRBD1 for D (6 bases). Germline V gene sequence: CDR1 LGHNA, CDR2 YNFKEQ. CDR3 length: 16 amino acids. Trimming took off 3 bases at V and 3 bases at J, with 18 bases between the two ends. In DNA, the CDR3 is TGTGCCAGCAGCCAGTTCGTGGGGGCCGGGTACTACGAGCAGTACTTC. Amino acids: CASSQFVGAGYYEQYF.

The V and J genes are TRBV10-3 and TRBJ1-2; 8 positions agree with TRBD1. There are 14 residues in the CDR3. The germline V gene has CDR1 ENHRY and CDR2 SYGVKD. With 0 bases clipped from V and 11 bases from J, the junction kept 8 bases outside the gene matches. This CDR3 reads CAISESKTGVGYTF. CDR3 DNA sequence: TGTGCCATCAGTGAGTCGAAGACAGGGGTTGGGTACACCTTC.

The chain uses TRBV6-2 or TRBV6-3 and TRBJ1-5, with a tentative D call TRBD1 (5 bases). CDR1 and CDR2 from the germline V gene are MNHEY and SVGEGT. This CDR3 is 16 amino acids long. The V end was cut by 5 bases, the J end by 4 bases, with 18 bases between. CDR3: CASSRNTGRGNQPQHF. The CDR3 bases are TGTGCCAGCAGTCGTAATACGGGAAGGGGTAATCAGCCCCAGCATTTT.

The V call is TRBV3-1 (or the pseudogene TRBV3-2), the J call TRBJ2-7, with D hard to call. V lost 4 bases and J lost 1, with 8 bases in between. Germline CDR1 reads LGHDT; CDR2 reads YNNKEL (reference sequence). The length of the CDR3 is 13 residues. CDR3 sequence: CASSLAASYEQYF. The CDR3 DNA is TGTGCCAGCAGCCTGGCGGCGTCCTACGAGCAGTACTTC.

The chain uses TRBV3-1 (or the pseudogene TRBV3-2) and TRBJ2-7; D possibly corresponds to TRBD2 (5 bases). Trimming left V 0 bases short and J 0 bases short, with 15 bases between. The germline gives CDR1 LGHDT, CDR2 YNNKEL (reference sequence). The CDR3 sequence is 17 residues long. DNA for the CDR3: TGTGCCAGCAGCCAAGATCCCCGTGGAGGTTACTCCTACGAGCAGTACTTC. Translation: CASSQDPRGGYSYEQYF.

This chain connects TRBV7-6 to TRBJ2-7, with TRBD1 matching 10 bases. The V and J ends lost 3 bases and 5 bases, in that order; junction bases with no gene match: 10. The CDR3 is 16 residues long. Looked up from germline, CDR1 is SGHVS and CDR2 is FNYEAQ. The CDR3 coding sequence is TGTGCCAGCAGCTTGAACCCGGGACAGGGGAGGGACGAGCAGTACTTC. Translation gives CASSLNPGQGRDEQYF.

The chain carries TRBV5-1 and TRBJ2-7, with TRBD1 identical over 9 bases. Germline loops: CDR1 SGHRS, CDR2 YFSETQ. There are 13 residues in the CDR3. After removal of 3 bases from V and 3 bases from J, the junction contained 1 base not matched to a gene. The CDR3 is CASSSGQGYEQYF. CDR3 sequence (DNA): TGCGCCAGCAGCTCGGGACAGGGCTACGAGCAGTACTTC.

Only one count was recorded for this clone. The V call is TRBV18, the J call TRBJ1-2; D remains ambiguous. In germline, CDR1 is KGHSH, CDR2 LQKENI. CDR3 length: 13 amino acids. Trimming cost V 3 bases and J 3 bases, with 8 bases left between them. CDR3 protein: CASSPDSDYGYTF. The CDR3 nucleotides are TGTGCCAGCTCACCGGATTCCGACTATGGCTACACCTTC.

This chain uses TRBV28 with TRBJ1-6; possible D gene TRBD1, 5 bases. V was trimmed by 7 bases and J by 10 bases, leaving 26 bases between them. The germline gives CDR1 MDHEN, CDR2 SYDVKM. This CDR3 contains 17 residues. The CDR3 sequence is CASMVGGAGNPWSPLHF. CDR3 DNA: TGTGCCAGCATGGTCGGCGGGGCAGGGAATCCTTGGTCACCCCTCCACTTT. Full variable domain (outside the CDR3, taken from reference TRBV28 and TRBJ1-6): DVKVTQSSRYLVKRTGEKVFLECVQDMDHENMFWYRQDPGLGLRLIYFSYDVKMKEKGDIPEGYSVSREKKERFSLILESASTNQTSMYLCASMVGGAGNPWSPLHFGNGTRLTVT.